A selection of T cell receptor beta chains follows, all from one sample in a study of blood T cell repertoires in COVID-19. Method: immunoSEQ multiplex PCR; TCRdb's copy keeps in-frame clones and lacks some. Here the sample spans hundreds of thousands of clones, around 88% being singletons. The sample was peripheral blood. The receptor set was obtained from a woman between 45 and 60 years old with COVID-19, enrolled during active disease. CDR3s include the opening cysteine and the closing phenylalanine or tryptophan. A D gene is named only where the DNA matches it firmly. Size is stated for part of the rows, as once, few or many counts, or as a class when the clone is expanded.

cdr3_length: 11; clone_size: -; d_call: TRBD2; j_call: TRBJ2-1; v_call: TRBV28; cdr3_aa: CASSPGLVEFF; cdr3_nt: TGTGCCAGCAGTCCCGGACTAGTAGAGTTCTTC
cdr3_length: 18; clone_size: once; d_call: -; j_call: TRBJ2-3; v_call: TRBV2; cdr3_aa: CASSEYAKTGTSTDTQYF; cdr3_nt: TGTGCCAGCAGTGAATACGCTAAGACAGGGACTAGCACAGATACGCAGTATTTT
cdr3_length: 13; clone_size: -; d_call: -; j_call: TRBJ2-7; v_call: TRBV5-6; cdr3_aa: CASSGGASYEQYF; cdr3_nt: TGTGCCAGCAGCGGGGGGGCCAGCTACGAGCAGTACTTC
cdr3_length: 17; clone_size: -; d_call: -; j_call: TRBJ2-1; v_call: TRBV7-3; cdr3_aa: CASSPLGGPSSYNEQFF; cdr3_nt: TGTGCCAGCAGCCCCTTAGGCGGGCCGAGCTCCTACAATGAGCAGTTCTTC
cdr3_length: 15; clone_size: -; d_call: TRBD1; j_call: TRBJ1-2; v_call: TRBV4-1; cdr3_aa: CASSHARGQGDGYTF; cdr3_nt: TGCGCCAGCAGCCACGCTAGGGGGCAGGGAGATGGCTACACCTTC
cdr3_length: 15; clone_size: once; d_call: -; j_call: TRBJ2-1; v_call: TRBV5-5; cdr3_aa: CAPQTGDGGYNEQFF; cdr3_nt: TGTGCCCCCCAGACGGGTGACGGGGGTTACAATGAGCAGTTCTTC
cdr3_length: 15; clone_size: -; d_call: TRBD1; j_call: TRBJ2-2; v_call: TRBV27; cdr3_aa: CASSPRTGGNGELFF; cdr3_nt: TGTGCCAGCAGTCCGCGGACAGGGGGTAACGGGGAGCTGTTTTTT
cdr3_length: 15; clone_size: few; d_call: -; j_call: TRBJ1-2; v_call: TRBV5-1; cdr3_aa: CASSLEVQGTYGYTF; cdr3_nt: TGCGCCAGCAGCTTGGAGGTTCAGGGGACCTATGGCTACACCTTC
cdr3_length: 12; clone_size: many; d_call: -; j_call: TRBJ1-3; v_call: TRBV30; cdr3_aa: CAWRGLGNTIYF; cdr3_nt: TGTGCCTGGAGGGGGCTTGGAAACACCATATATTTT
cdr3_length: 18; clone_size: -; d_call: TRBD1; j_call: TRBJ1-1; v_call: TRBV10-2; cdr3_aa: CASVGVGGQGSLSTEAFF; cdr3_nt: TGCGCCAGCGTCGGCGTCGGGGGACAGGGAAGTTTGTCAACTGAAGCTTTCTTT
cdr3_length: 14; clone_size: -; d_call: TRBD1; j_call: TRBJ1-3; v_call: TRBV6-5; cdr3_aa: CASRGTGSGNTIYF; cdr3_nt: TGTGCCAGCAGAGGGACAGGGTCGGGAAACACCATATATTTT
cdr3_length: 13; clone_size: few; d_call: TRBD2; j_call: TRBJ2-3; v_call: TRBV12-3/TRBV12-4; cdr3_aa: CASSLGGRGTQYF; cdr3_nt: TGTGCCAGCAGTTTGGGAGGGAGGGGCACGCAGTATTTT
cdr3_length: 14; clone_size: few; d_call: -; j_call: TRBJ2-5; v_call: TRBV7-2; cdr3_aa: CASSLVPGRETQYF; cdr3_nt: TGTGCCAGCAGCTTAGTTCCGGGGAGGGAGACCCAGTACTTC
cdr3_length: 14; clone_size: -; d_call: -; j_call: TRBJ1-1; v_call: TRBV6-5; cdr3_aa: CASSYGGTGTEAFF; cdr3_nt: TGTGCCAGCAGTTACGGAGGGACGGGCACTGAAGCTTTCTTT
cdr3_length: 14; clone_size: -; d_call: -; j_call: TRBJ1-1; v_call: TRBV9; cdr3_aa: CASSVEATVTEAFF; cdr3_nt: TGTGCCAGCAGCGTAGAGGCGACAGTCACTGAAGCTTTCTTT
cdr3_length: 16; clone_size: -; d_call: -; j_call: TRBJ1-3; v_call: TRBV9; cdr3_aa: CASSVAGGGSGNTIYF; cdr3_nt: TGTGCCAGCAGCGTAGCGGGGGGGGGCTCTGGAAACACCATATATTTT
cdr3_length: 15; clone_size: -; d_call: TRBD1; j_call: TRBJ1-1; v_call: TRBV6-5; cdr3_aa: CASRGGTGGIIEAFF; cdr3_nt: TGTGCCAGCAGGGGAGGGACAGGGGGAATAATTGAAGCTTTCTTT
cdr3_length: 14; clone_size: -; d_call: -; j_call: TRBJ1-6; v_call: TRBV7-9; cdr3_aa: CASGEGLGNSPLHF; cdr3_nt: TGTGCCAGTGGGGAGGGTTTAGGGAATTCACCCCTCCACTTT